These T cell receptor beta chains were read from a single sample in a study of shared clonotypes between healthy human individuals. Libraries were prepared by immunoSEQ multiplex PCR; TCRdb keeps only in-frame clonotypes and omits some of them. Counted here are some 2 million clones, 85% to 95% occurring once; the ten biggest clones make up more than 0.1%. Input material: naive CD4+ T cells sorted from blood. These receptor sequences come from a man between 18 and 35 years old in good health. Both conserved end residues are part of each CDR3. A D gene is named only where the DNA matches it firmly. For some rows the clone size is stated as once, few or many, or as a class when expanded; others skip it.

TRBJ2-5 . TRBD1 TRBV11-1 CASSSRDRGQSETQYF
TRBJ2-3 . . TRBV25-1 CASSDPTRSEPDTQYF
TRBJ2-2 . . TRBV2 CASSEVNANTGELFF
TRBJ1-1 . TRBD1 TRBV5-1 CASSLDSGGTEAFF
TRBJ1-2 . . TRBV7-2 CASSQTFGGYTF
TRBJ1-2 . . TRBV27 CASTNRSDHYGYTF
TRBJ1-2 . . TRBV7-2 CASSLALDRGPTGGYTF
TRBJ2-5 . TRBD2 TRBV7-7 CASSPLGRVPETQYF
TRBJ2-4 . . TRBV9 CASSEGQANIQYF
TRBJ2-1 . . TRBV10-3 CAISGGQNNEQFF
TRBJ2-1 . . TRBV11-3 CASSLSSAPSYNEQFF
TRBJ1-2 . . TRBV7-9 CASSHGVEGANYGYTF
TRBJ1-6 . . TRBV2 CASSGGQPGRSPLHF
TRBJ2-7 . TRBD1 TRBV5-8 CASSYYGQGRKYEQYF
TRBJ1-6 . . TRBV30 CAWSVGVRNSPLHF
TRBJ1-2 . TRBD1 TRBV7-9 CASSSLRDSVTNYGYTF
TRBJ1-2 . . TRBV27 CASSYTQNYYGYTF
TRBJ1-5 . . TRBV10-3 CAISSDGTDGPQHF
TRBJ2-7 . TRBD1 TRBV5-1 CASSTSGTGTYEQYF
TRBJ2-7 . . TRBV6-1 CASSAPGSPPYEQYF
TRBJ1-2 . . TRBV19 CASSMRDTYGYTF
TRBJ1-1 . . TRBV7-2 CASSLWENTEAFF
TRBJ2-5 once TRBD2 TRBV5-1 CASSHTSAGVGETQYF
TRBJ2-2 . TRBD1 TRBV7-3 CASSLRQGASTGELFF
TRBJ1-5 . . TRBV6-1 CASSRDNQPQHF
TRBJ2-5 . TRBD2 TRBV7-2 CASSLAGTSGRETQYF
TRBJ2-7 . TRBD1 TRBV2 CASSSRDRRVVLPYEQYF
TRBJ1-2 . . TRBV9 CASSVTHNYGYTF
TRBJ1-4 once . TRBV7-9 CASSKTAGGEKLFF
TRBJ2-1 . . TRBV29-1 CSVGDNLGYEQFF
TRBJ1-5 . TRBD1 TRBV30 CAWAPPDRGNQPQHF